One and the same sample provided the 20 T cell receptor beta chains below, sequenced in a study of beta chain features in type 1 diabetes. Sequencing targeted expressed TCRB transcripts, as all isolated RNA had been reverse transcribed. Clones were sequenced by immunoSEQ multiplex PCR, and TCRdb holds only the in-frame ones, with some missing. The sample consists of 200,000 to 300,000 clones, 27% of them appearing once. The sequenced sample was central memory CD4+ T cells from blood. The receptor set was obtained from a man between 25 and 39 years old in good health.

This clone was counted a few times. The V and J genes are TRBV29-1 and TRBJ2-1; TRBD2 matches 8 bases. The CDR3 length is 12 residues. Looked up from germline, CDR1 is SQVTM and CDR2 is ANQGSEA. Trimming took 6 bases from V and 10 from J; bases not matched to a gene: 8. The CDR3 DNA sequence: TGCAGCGTGACCCCCGGGACTAGAGAGCAGTTCTTC. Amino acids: CSVTPGTREQFF.

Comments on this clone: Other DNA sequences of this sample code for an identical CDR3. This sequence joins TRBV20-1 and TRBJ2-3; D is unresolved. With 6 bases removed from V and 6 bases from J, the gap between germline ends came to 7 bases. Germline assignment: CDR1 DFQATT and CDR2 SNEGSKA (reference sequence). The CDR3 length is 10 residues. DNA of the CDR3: TGCAGTGCGGCCACTGATACGCAGTATTTT. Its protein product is CSAATDTQYF.

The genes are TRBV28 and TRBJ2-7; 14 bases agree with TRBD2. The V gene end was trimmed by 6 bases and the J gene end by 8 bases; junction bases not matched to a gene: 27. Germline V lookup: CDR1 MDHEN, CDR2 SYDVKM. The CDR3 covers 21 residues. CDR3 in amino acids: CASSSRINRVGTSGSRGKQYF. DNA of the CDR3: TGTGCCAGCAGCTCTCGTATAAACAGGGTTGGGACTAGCGGGAGTAGGGGAAAGCAGTACTTC.

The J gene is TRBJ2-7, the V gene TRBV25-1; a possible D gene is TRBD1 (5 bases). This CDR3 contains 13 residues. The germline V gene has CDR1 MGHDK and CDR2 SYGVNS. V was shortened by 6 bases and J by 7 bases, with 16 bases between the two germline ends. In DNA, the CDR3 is TGTGCCAGCAGCGACAGCACTATAAGGGAGCAGTACTTC. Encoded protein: CASSDSTIREQYF.

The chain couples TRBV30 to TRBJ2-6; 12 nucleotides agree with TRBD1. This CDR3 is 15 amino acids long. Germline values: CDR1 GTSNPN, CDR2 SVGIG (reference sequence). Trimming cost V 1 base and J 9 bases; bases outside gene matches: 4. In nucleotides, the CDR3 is TGTGCCTGGAGTGAGGGACAGGGGGCCCTCAACGTCCTGACTTTC. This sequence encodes CAWSEGQGALNVLTF.

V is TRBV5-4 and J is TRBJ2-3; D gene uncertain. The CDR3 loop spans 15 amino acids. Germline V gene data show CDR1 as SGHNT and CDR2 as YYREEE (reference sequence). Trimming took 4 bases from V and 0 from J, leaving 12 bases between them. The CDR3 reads CASSLYEVSTDTQYF. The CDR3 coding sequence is TGTGCCAGCAGCCTGTATGAAGTTAGCACAGATACGCAGTATTTT.

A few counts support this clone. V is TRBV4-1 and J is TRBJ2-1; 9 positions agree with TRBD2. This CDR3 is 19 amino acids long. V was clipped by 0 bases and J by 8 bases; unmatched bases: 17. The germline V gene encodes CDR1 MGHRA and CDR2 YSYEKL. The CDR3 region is CASSQEAVGSGSRPDEQFF. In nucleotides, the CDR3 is TGCGCCAGCAGCCAAGAGGCGGTAGGTAGCGGGAGTAGGCCGGATGAGCAGTTCTTC.

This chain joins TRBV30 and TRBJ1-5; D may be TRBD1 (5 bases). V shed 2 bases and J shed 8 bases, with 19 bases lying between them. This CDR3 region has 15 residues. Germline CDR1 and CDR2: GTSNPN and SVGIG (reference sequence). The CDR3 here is CAWSWQGPPGKPQHF. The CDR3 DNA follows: TGTGCCTGGAGTTGGCAGGGACCACCCGGGAAGCCCCAGCATTTT.

CDR3 protein: CASSLELSTDTQYF. In DNA form, the CDR3 reads TGTGCCAGCAGCCTAGAACTCAGCACAGATACGCAGTATTTT. The rearrangement links TRBV5-6 to TRBJ2-3; D gene ambiguous. This CDR3 has 14 residues. V shed 4 bases and J shed 0 bases, with 9 bases lying between them. Germline CDR1 is SGHDT and CDR2 is YYEEEE.

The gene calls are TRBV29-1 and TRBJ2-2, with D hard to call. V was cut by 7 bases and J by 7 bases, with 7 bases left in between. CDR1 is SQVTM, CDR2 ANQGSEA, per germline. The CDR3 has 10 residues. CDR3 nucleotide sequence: TGCAGCGCTTCGGGCGGGGAGCTGTTTTTT. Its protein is CSASGGELFF.

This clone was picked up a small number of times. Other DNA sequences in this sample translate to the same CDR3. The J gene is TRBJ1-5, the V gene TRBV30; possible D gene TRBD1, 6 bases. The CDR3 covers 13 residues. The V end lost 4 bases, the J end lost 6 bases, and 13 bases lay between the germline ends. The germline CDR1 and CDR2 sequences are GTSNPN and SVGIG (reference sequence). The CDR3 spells CAWNQGGGQPQHF. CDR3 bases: TGTGCCTGGAATCAAGGGGGGGGTCAGCCCCAGCATTTT.

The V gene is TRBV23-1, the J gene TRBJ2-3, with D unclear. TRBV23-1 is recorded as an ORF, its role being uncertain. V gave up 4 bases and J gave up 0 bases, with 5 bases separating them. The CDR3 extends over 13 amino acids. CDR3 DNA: TGCGCCAGCAGTCTTACAAGCACAGATACGCAGTATTTT. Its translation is CASSLTSTDTQYF.

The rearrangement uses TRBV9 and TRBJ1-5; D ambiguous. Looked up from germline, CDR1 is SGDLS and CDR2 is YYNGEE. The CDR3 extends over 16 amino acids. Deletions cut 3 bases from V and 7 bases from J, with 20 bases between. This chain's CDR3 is CASSAGGENERQPQHF. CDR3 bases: TGTGCCAGCAGCGCCGGCGGGGAAAATGAGAGACAGCCCCAGCATTTT.

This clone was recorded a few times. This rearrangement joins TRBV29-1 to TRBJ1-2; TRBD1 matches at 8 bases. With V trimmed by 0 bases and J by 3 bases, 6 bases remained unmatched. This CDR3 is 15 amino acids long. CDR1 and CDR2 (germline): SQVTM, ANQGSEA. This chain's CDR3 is CSVEDRQGAYYGYTF. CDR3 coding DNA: TGCAGCGTTGAAGACCGGCAGGGGGCTTACTATGGCTACACCTTC.

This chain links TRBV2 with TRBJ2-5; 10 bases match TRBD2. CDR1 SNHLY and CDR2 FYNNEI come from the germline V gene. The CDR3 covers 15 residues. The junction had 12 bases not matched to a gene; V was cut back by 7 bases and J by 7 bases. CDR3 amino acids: CASTESSGGPLTQYF. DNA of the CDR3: TGTGCCAGCACCGAGAGTAGCGGGGGGCCCCTGACCCAGTACTTC.

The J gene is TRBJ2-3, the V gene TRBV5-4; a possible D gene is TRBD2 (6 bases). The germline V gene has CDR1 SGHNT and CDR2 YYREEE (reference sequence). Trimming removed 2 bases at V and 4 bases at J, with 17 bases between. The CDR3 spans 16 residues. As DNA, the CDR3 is TGTGCCAGCAGCTTCCTGACACCTAGCGAAGCAGATACGCAGTATTTT. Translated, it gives CASSFLTPSEADTQYF.

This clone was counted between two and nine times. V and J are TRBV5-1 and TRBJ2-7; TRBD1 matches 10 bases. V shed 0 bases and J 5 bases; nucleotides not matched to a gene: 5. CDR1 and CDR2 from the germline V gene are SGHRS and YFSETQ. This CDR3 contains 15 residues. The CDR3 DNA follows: TGCGCCAGCAGCTTGGAATCAGACAGGGGGCACGAGCAGTACTTC. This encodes CASSLESDRGHEQYF.

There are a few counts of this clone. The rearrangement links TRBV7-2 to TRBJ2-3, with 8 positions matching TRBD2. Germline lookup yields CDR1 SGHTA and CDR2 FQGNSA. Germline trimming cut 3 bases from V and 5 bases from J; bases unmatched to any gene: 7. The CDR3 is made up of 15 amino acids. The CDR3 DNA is TGTGCCAGCAGCTTCCACGGGGGGGCCGGAGATACGCAGTATTTT. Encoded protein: CASSFHGGAGDTQYF.

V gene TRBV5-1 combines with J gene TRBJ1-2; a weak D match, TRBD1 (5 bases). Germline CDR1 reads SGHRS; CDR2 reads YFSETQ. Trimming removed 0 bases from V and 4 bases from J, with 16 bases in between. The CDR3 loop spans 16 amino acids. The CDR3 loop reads CASSLEGAGSSYGYTF. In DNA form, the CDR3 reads TGCGCCAGCAGCTTGGAAGGAGCAGGGAGTTCCTATGGCTACACCTTC.

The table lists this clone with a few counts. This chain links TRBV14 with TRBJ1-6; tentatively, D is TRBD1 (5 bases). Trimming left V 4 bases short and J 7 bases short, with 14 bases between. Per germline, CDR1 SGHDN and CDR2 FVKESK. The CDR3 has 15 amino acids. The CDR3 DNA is TGTGCCAGCAGCCTGGTAGGGGCACTAAATTCACCCCTCCACTTT. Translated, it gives CASSLVGALNSPLHF.